This T cell receptor (beta chain) was captured by sequencing in a study of PD-L1 blockade in urothelial cancer. Trimming cost V 6 bases and J 8 bases, with 16 bases left between them. This CDR3 spans 13 amino acids. CDR1 KGHSH and CDR2 LQKENI come from the germline V gene. This clone was observed once. Noted time point: peripheral blood 6 weeks after treatment start. Measured with immunoSEQ multiplex PCR; TCRdb has only the in-frame clones, and not every one. The profile covers under 30,000 clones, with approximately 80% appearing a single time and about 3% taken by the ten largest. Sequencing used PBMCs, obtained around atezolizumab (anti-PD-L1) treatment. The origin of this receptor is a man between 70 and 80 years old with urothelial cancer. The chain is built from TRBV18 and TRBJ1-2; D perhaps matches TRBD1 (5 bases). The chain's CDR3 is CASSRSQGEGYTF. CDR3 coding DNA: TGTGCCAGCTCTCGATCTCAGGGCGAAGGCTACACCTTC.